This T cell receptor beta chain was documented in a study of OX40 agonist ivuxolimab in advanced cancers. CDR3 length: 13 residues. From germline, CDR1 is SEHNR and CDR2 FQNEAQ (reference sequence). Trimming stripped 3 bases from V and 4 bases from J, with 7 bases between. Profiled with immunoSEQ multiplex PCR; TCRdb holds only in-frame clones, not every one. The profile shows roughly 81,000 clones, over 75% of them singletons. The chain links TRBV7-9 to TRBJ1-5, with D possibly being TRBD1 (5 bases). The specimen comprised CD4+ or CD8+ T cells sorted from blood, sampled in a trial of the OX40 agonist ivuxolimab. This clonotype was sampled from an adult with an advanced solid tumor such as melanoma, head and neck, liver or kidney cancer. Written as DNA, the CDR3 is TGTGCCAGCAGCTTTCCAGGGAATCAGCCCCAGCATTTT. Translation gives CASSFPGNQPQHF.